This T cell receptor (beta chain) was captured by sequencing in a study of T cell repertoires in cytomegalovirus infection. Study overall: Public TCR beta signatures indicated both CMV infection and matching HLA type. General observations from the study: HLA-C-restricted CMV clonotypes gave the most frequent clonotype in two of eight donors.

This clonotype was observed a few times. The antigen remains unidentified. CDR1 SQVTM and CDR2 ANQGSEA come from the germline V gene. The V end was cut by 7 bases, the J end by 4 bases, with 10 bases between. The CDR3 is made up of 11 amino acids. In TCRdb, the reads were re-called with MiXCR into one record per CDR3 protein. The sample yields 800,000 to 950,000 distinct CDR3 sequences, around a third seen once. The receptor comes from a human donor in good health (CMV status not recorded). Some clones in this sample may be carry-over from other donors' samples. This sample comprised cultured CD8+ T cells from PBMCs, obtained from culture after CMV antigen stimulation. This rearrangement joins TRBV29-1 to TRBJ1-1; D unclear. This CDR3 is CSGRRITEAFF. CDR3 coding DNA: TGCAGCGGCCGTCGGATCACTGAAGCTTTCTTT.